This T cell receptor (beta chain) was identified in a study of T cells in Graves' hyperthyroidism and ophthalmopathy. This clonotype was seen ten or more times. RNA transcripts provided the source from which TCR beta CDR3 regions were amplified. When the TCR CDR3 underwent first-round RT-PCR, the HTBI primer set was used. TCRdb used MiXCR to reprocess the multiplex PCR reads, holding one entry per CDR3 protein. The table lists around 600,000 distinct CDR3 sequences, about 14% of them singletons. The clonotype was recovered from a woman between 45 and 60 years old with Graves' ophthalmopathy. Sequencing used blood.

CDR3 coding DNA: TGTGCCAGCATCGATCGGGAGACCCAGTACTTC. Amino acid sequence: CASIDRETQYF. The chain employs TRBV2 and TRBJ2-5, with D hard to call. The length of the CDR3 is 11 residues. V shed 7 bases and J shed 5 bases, with 8 bases lying between them. Germline V lookup: CDR1 SNHLY, CDR2 FYNNEI.